Shown below are 21 T cell receptor beta chains from a single sample sequenced in a study of blood T cell repertoires in COVID-19. Measured with immunoSEQ multiplex PCR; TCRdb has only the in-frame clones, and not every one. This sample has a few hundred thousand clones, with around 85% found just once. Sequenced material: peripheral blood. These receptors originate from a woman under 30 with acute or convalescent COVID-19.

V is TRBV6-6 and J is TRBJ1-4; possible D gene TRBD1, 6 bases. The V gene lost 5 bases and the J gene lost 2 bases, with 12 bases spanning the gap. The CDR3 consists of 15 residues. In germline, CDR1 is MNHNY, CDR2 SVGAGI (reference sequence). CDR3 nucleotide sequence: TGTGCCAGCAGTGCCCGGGACACCACTAATGAAAAACTGTTTTTT. It translates to CASSARDTTNEKLFF.

This sequence joins TRBV5-1 and TRBJ2-7, with 15 bases identical to TRBD2. This CDR3 spans 16 amino acids. The germline V gene encodes CDR1 SGHRS and CDR2 YFSETQ. Trimming at V came to 5 bases and at J to 4 bases, leaving 7 bases not matched to a gene. The chain's CDR3 is CASSFGLAGGIYEQYF. Written as DNA, the CDR3 is TGCGCCAGCAGTTTCGGACTAGCGGGGGGGATTTACGAGCAGTACTTC.

The chain carries TRBV28 and TRBJ1-6; 9 bases are shared with TRBD1. V gave up 1 base and J gave up 8 bases; unmatched junction bases: 6. The CDR3 spans 16 residues. Per the germline V gene, CDR1 is MDHEN and CDR2 is SYDVKM. The CDR3 protein is CASSLLRTGGDSPLHF. The CDR3 DNA reads TGTGCCAGCAGTTTATTGAGAACAGGGGGCGATTCACCCCTCCACTTT. Using reference TRBV28 and TRBJ1-6 for the parts outside the CDR3, the full variable domain is DVKVTQSSRYLVKRTGEKVFLECVQDMDHENMFWYRQDPGLGLRLIYFSYDVKMKEKGDIPEGYSVSREKKERFSLILESASTNQTSMYLCASSLLRTGGDSPLHFGNGTRLTVT.

A single count supports this clone. CDR3 nucleotide sequence: TGTGCCAGCAGCCGGACAGTGCCTGCCGGAGATTCACCCCTCCACTTT. Translating gives CASSRTVPAGDSPLHF. The chain recombines TRBV5-6 with TRBJ1-6; D might be TRBD1 (6 bases). This CDR3 has 16 residues. The V gene's germline CDR1 is SGHDT and CDR2 YYEEEE. V lost 4 bases and J lost 8, with 19 bases in between. Looking up the rest from reference TRBV5-6 and TRBJ1-6 gives the full variable domain: DAGVTQSPTHLIKTRGQQVTLRCSPKSGHDTVSWYQQALGQGPQFIFQYYEEEERQRGNFPDRFSGHQFPNYSSELNVNALLLGDSALYLCASSRTVPAGDSPLHFGNGTRLTVT.

The V call is TRBV12-3 or TRBV12-4, the J call TRBJ1-4; the match to TRBD1 covers 8 bases. The CDR3 runs to 11 residues. V lost 5 bases to trimming and J lost 17 bases; unmatched junction nucleotides: 7. DNA for the CDR3: TGTGCCAGCAGTCGGGGACAGGAGCGCTTTTTT. This codes for CASSRGQERFF.

This chain uses TRBV30 with TRBJ1-2, with 11 bases that match TRBD1. Per germline, CDR1 GTSNPN and CDR2 SVGIG (reference sequence). Trimming removed 1 base from V and 5 bases from J; junction bases left unmatched: 6. This CDR3 is 15 amino acids long. In nucleotides, the CDR3 is TGTGCCTGGAGTGCCGAGGACAGGGGGCATTATGGCTACACCTTC. This encodes CAWSAEDRGHYGYTF.

V is TRBV5-1 and J is TRBJ2-4, with a possible D match to TRBD2 (5 bases). The CDR3 sequence is 13 residues long. Germline CDR1 reads SGHRS; CDR2 reads YFSETQ. V shed 4 bases and J shed 8 bases, with 13 bases lying between them. This CDR3 is CASSRGAEDIQYF. The CDR3 nucleotides are TGCGCCAGCAGCCGGGGAGCGGAAGACATTCAGTACTTC.

J is TRBJ1-3 and V is TRBV29-1; D is unresolved. The germline gives CDR1 SQVTM, CDR2 ANQGSEA. The ends were cut back, 7 bases at V and 0 bases at J, with 13 bases in the middle. The CDR3 runs 14 residues. CDR3 coding DNA: TGCAGCGCCACCGACACTGCCTCTGGAAACACCATATATTTT. Protein: CSATDTASGNTIYF.

The genes are TRBV29-1 and TRBJ1-2; 10 positions agree with TRBD1. Germline assignment: CDR1 SQVTM and CDR2 ANQGSEA. Trimming removed 6 bases from V and 5 bases from J; junction bases left unmatched: 3. The CDR3 contains 12 residues. The CDR3 nucleotides read TGCAGCGTAGCGGGACAGGGGTATGGCTACACCTTC. It codes for CSVAGQGYGYTF.

The V gene is TRBV28, the J gene TRBJ1-4, with a weak D call TRBD1 (5 bases). V was clipped by 6 bases and J by 4 bases, with 15 bases between them. This CDR3 spans 15 amino acids. Germline loops: CDR1 MDHEN, CDR2 SYDVKM. The chain's CDR3 is CASSLTGSGNEKLFF. CDR3 coding DNA: TGTGCCAGCAGCCTCACAGGCTCGGGTAATGAAAAACTGTTTTTT.

This clone was picked up a small number of times. The chain is built from TRBV28 and TRBJ2-5; D is ambiguous. The CDR3 has 13 residues. Per the germline V gene, CDR1 is MDHEN and CDR2 is SYDVKM. Trimming left V 6 bases short and J 3 bases short, with 11 bases between. CDR3 nucleotides: TGTGCCAGCAGCCGCCTAGAGGAAGAGACCCAGTACTTC. Translated, it gives CASSRLEEETQYF.

CDR3 coding DNA: TGTGCCTGGGGGGGGCGGGACGATTCACCCCTCCACTTT. Protein: CAWGGRDDSPLHF. The chain has TRBV30 and TRBJ1-6, with D tentatively TRBD1 (6 bases). The CDR3 sequence is 13 residues long. Per germline, CDR1 GTSNPN and CDR2 SVGIG (reference sequence). Trimming took 5 bases from V and 8 from J, leaving 13 bases between them.

This sequence joins TRBV7-9 and TRBJ1-6, with 8 bases fitting TRBD1. The CDR3 totals 15 residues. V was pared by 5 bases and J by 7 bases, with 7 bases of the junction left unmatched. CDR1 is SEHNR, CDR2 FQNEAQ, per germline (reference sequence). CDR3 in DNA: TGTGCCAGCAGCGAGCAGGGGGCCATGAATTCACCCCTCCACTTT. Its protein is CASSEQGAMNSPLHF. The full variable domain, its missing parts supplied by reference TRBV7-9 and TRBJ1-6, is DTGVSQNPRHKITKRGQNVTFRCDPISEHNRLYWYRQTLGQGPEFLTYFQNEAQLEKSRLLSDRFSAERPKGSFSTLEIQRTEQGDSAMYLCASSEQGAMNSPLHFGNGTRLTVT.

This chain uses TRBV6-5 with TRBJ1-1; 7 bases are a match to TRBD1. The CDR3 runs to 15 residues. Germline loops: CDR1 MNHEY, CDR2 SVGAGI. With 2 bases clipped from V and 4 bases from J, the junction kept 7 bases outside the gene matches. The CDR3 protein is CASSYTWTGGTEAFF. As DNA, the CDR3 is TGTGCCAGCAGTTACACTTGGACAGGTGGCACTGAAGCTTTCTTT.

CDR3 sequence reads: CASSLDLPGGRGNTIYF. Here the CDR3 DNA reads TGTGCCAGCAGCTTAGATCTTCCAGGGGGTAGGGGAAACACCATATATTTT. The rearrangement uses TRBV11-2 and TRBJ1-3, with 7 bases lining up with TRBD1. Germline CDR1 reads SGHAT; CDR2 reads FQNNGV. The CDR3 loop spans 17 amino acids. V shed 0 bases, J shed 4 bases, and the junction held 9 bases outside the gene matches.

V is TRBV7-3 and J is TRBJ2-5, with a possible D match to TRBD1 (7 bases). V was shortened by 1 base and J by 5 bases, with 14 bases between the two germline ends. Germline lookup yields CDR1 SGHTA and CDR2 FQGTGA. The CDR3 has 15 amino acids. The CDR3 DNA is TGTGCCAGCAGCTTAAGGCCAGGGGGGTCGGAGACCCAGTACTTC. It yields the protein CASSLRPGGSETQYF. Using reference TRBV7-3 and TRBJ2-5 for the parts outside the CDR3, the full variable domain is GAGVSQTPSNKVTEKGKYVELRCDPISGHTALYWYRQSLGQGPEFLIYFQGTGAADDSGLPNDRFFAVRPEGSVSTLKIQRTERGDSAVYLCASSLRPGGSETQYFGPGTRLLVL.

This clone came up a few times. J is TRBJ2-7 and V is TRBV5-1; perhaps TRBD1 as D (5 bases). V lost 1 base to trimming and J lost 3 bases, with 11 bases between them. This CDR3 is 14 amino acids long. Germline CDR1 SGHRS, CDR2 YFSETQ. The DNA for the CDR3 is TGCGCCAGCAGCTTGTCAGGGCCTCGCTACGAGCAGTACTTC. Protein: CASSLSGPRYEQYF.

The CDR3 reads CASSPAGGGGGNEQFF. In nucleotides, the CDR3 is TGTGCCAGCAGCCCCGCGGGCGGGGGTGGGGGGAATGAGCAGTTCTTC. V gene TRBV4-2 combines with J gene TRBJ2-1, with 7 bases identical to TRBD2. The CDR3 is 16 amino acids. Trimming at V came to 4 bases and at J to 7 bases, leaving 13 bases not matched to a gene. From germline, CDR1 is LGHNA and CDR2 YNFKEQ.

The V and J genes are TRBV7-3 and TRBJ1-3; TRBD1 agrees at 7 bases. Germline loops: CDR1 SGHTA, CDR2 FQGTGA. CDR3 length: 16 amino acids. V dropped 5 bases and J dropped 0; count of bases not matched to a gene: 7. CDR3 nucleotides: TGTGCCAGCAGCCTGGACAGGCCACTCTCTGGAAACACCATATATTTT. This sequence encodes CASSLDRPLSGNTIYF.

V usage is TRBV2 and J usage is TRBJ1-5, with 8 bases aligning to TRBD1. The CDR3 contains 14 residues. Germline values: CDR1 SNHLY, CDR2 FYNNEI. The ends lost 6 bases at V and 9 bases at J; junction bases unmatched: 10. The CDR3: CASRRGDRGSPQHF. The CDR3 coding sequence is TGTGCCAGCAGGAGGGGAGACAGGGGTTCGCCCCAGCATTTT.

The chain joins TRBV3-1 (or the pseudogene TRBV3-2) to TRBJ1-2; D perhaps matches TRBD1 (6 bases). Germline loops: CDR1 LGHDT, CDR2 YNNKEL (reference sequence). CDR3 length: 15 amino acids. V was cut by 4 bases and J by 4 bases, with 16 bases left in between. The DNA of the CDR3 is TGTGCCAGCAGCCGCGGACAGCGCACCCCCTATGGCTACACCTTC. The encoded protein is CASSRGQRTPYGYTF.